Presented here are 4 T cell receptor beta chains from one specimen sequenced in a study of blood T cell repertoires in COVID-19. The data were produced by immunoSEQ multiplex PCR, yet TCRdb's version contains in-frame clones alone and is incomplete. The repertoire holds about 190,000 clones, with roughly four fifths as singletons. Sequencing input: peripheral blood. These receptors were taken from a woman in her 40s with acute or convalescent COVID-19.

This chain joins TRBV9 and TRBJ2-1; 8 bases map to TRBD2. This CDR3 is built from 17 residues. The germline CDR1 and CDR2 sequences are SGDLS and YYNGEE. The ends lost 3 bases at V and 4 bases at J; junction bases unmatched: 12. The chain's CDR3 is CASSAGPAGGAYNEQFF. CDR3 sequence (DNA): TGTGCCAGCAGCGCGGGCCCCGCGGGGGGCGCTTACAATGAGCAGTTCTTC.

This clone was recorded once. The CDR3: CASSYGAGELFF. The DNA for the CDR3 is TGTGCCAGCAGTTATGGAGCGGGGGAGCTGTTTTTT. The chain carries TRBV12-3 or TRBV12-4 and TRBJ2-2; D is unclear. V lost 4 bases, J lost 8 bases, and 8 bases lay in between. The CDR3 length is 12 residues.

The gene calls are TRBV5-4 and TRBJ2-7, with TRBD1 matching over 8 bases. CDR1 SGHNT and CDR2 YYREEE come from the germline V gene (reference sequence). The V gene end was trimmed by 4 bases and the J gene end by 3 bases; junction bases not matched to a gene: 6. The CDR3 spans 14 residues. DNA for the CDR3: TGTGCCAGCAGCCCCGACAGGGGTATCTACGAGCAGTACTTC. Protein product: CASSPDRGIYEQYF. Drawing the rest from reference TRBV5-4 and TRBJ2-7, the complete variable domain is ETGVTQSPTHLIKTRGQQVTLRCSSQSGHNTVSWYQQALGQGPQFIFQYYREEENGRGNFPPRFSGLQFPNYSSELNVNALELDDSALYLCASSPDRGIYEQYFGPGTRLTVT.

This clone was recorded a few times. This rearrangement joins TRBV2 to TRBJ1-2, with 7 positions matching TRBD1. From germline, CDR1 is SNHLY and CDR2 FYNNEI. The CDR3 contains 13 residues. The J segment lost 4 bases and the V segment lost 4 bases, leaving 3 bases of the junction unmatched. The DNA for the CDR3 is TGTGCCAGCAGTGCGGACAGGAGCTATGGCTACACCTTC. It specifies CASSADRSYGYTF. The entire variable domain, with the rest obtained from reference TRBV2 and TRBJ1-2, is as follows: EPEVTQTPSHQVTQMGQEVILRCVPISNHLYFYWYRQILGQKVEFLVSFYNNEISEKSEIFDDQFSVERPDGSNFTLKIRSTKLEDSAMYFCASSADRSYGYTFGSGTRLTVV.